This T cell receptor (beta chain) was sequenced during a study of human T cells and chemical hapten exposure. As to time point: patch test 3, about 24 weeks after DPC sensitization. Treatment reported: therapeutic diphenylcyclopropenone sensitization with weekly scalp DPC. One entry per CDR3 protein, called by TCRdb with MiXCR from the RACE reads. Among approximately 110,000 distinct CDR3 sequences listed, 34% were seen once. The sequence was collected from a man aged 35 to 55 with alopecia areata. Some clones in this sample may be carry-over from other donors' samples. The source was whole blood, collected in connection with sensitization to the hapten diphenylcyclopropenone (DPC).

CDR3 nucleotides: TGTGCCAGCAGCCTACGACAGGGCAGCCTAGCGGGAGGGCCAAGAGATACGCAGTATTTT. It codes for CASSLRQGSLAGGPRDTQYF. The chain recombines TRBV3-1 with TRBJ2-3; 12 bases align to TRBD2. V was clipped by 4 bases and J by 5 bases; unmatched bases: 19. The germline V gene encodes CDR1 LGHDT and CDR2 YNNKEL (reference sequence). The CDR3 covers 20 residues.